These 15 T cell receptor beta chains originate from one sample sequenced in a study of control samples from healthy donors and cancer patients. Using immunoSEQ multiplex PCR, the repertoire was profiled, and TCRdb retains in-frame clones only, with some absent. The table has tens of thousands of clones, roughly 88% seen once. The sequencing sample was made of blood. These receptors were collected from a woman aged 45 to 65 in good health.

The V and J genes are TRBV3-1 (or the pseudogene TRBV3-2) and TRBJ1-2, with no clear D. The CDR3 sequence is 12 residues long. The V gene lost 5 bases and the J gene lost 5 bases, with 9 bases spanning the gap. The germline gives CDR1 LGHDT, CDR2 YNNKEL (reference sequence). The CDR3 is CASSALQYGYTF. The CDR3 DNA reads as TGTGCCAGCAGCGCACTTCAGTATGGCTACACCTTC.

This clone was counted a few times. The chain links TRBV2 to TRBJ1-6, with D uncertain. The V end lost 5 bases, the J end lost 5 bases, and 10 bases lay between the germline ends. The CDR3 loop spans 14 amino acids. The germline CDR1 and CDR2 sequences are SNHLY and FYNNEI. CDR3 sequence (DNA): TGTGCCAGCAGTATCTCTTTCAATAATTCACCCCTCCACTTT. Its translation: CASSISFNNSPLHF.

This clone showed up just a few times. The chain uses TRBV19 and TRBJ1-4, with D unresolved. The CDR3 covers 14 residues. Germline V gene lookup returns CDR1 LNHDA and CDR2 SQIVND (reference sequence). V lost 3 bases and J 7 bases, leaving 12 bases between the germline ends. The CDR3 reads CASSMPLKGEKLFF. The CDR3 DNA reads TGTGCCAGTAGTATGCCACTTAAGGGTGAAAAACTGTTTTTT.

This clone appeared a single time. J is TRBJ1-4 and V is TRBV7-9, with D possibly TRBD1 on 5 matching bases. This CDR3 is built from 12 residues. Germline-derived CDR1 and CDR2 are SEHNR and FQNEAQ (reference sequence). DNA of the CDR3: TGTGCTGACGACCGGGGCGGAGAAAAACTGTTTTTT. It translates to CADDRGGEKLFF.

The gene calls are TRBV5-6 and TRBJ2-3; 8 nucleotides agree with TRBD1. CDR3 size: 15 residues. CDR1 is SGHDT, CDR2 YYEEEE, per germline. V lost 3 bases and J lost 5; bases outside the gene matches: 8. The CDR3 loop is CASSWLDRDGDTQYF. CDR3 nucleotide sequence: TGTGCCAGCAGCTGGCTGGACAGGGATGGAGATACGCAGTATTTT.

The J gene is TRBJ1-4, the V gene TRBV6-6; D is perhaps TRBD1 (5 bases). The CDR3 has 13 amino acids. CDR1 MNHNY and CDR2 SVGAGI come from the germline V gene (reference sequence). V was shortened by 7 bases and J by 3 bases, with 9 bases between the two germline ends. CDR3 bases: TGTGCCAGCATAGAGACAGCTAATGAAAAACTGTTTTTT. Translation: CASIETANEKLFF.

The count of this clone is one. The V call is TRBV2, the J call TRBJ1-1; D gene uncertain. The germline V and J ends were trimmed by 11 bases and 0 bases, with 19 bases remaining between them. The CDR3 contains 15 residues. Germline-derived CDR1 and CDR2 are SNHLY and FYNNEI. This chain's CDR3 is CALKRAGGLNTEAFF. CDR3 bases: TGTGCCTTAAAACGGGCGGGTGGTCTGAACACTGAAGCTTTCTTT.

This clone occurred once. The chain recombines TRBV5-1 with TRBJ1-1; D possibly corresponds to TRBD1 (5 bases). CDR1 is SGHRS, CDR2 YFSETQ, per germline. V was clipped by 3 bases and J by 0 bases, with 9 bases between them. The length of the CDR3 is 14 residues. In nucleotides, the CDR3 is TGCGCCAGCAGCTCGGGACGTATGAACACTGAAGCTTTCTTT. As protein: CASSSGRMNTEAFF.

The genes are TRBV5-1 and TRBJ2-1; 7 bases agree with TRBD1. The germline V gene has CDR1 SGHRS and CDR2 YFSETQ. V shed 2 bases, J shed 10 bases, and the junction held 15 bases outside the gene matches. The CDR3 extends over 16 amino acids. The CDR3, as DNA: TGCGCCAGCAGCTTTGGGACAGTCTCGGTCGCCGGAGAGCAGTTCTTC. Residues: CASSFGTVSVAGEQFF.

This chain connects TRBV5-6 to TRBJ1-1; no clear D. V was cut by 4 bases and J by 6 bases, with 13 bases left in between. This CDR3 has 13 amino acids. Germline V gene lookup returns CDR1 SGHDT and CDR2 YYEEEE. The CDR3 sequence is CASSLFRIPEAFF. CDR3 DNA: TGTGCCAGCAGCCTCTTCAGGATCCCTGAAGCTTTCTTT.

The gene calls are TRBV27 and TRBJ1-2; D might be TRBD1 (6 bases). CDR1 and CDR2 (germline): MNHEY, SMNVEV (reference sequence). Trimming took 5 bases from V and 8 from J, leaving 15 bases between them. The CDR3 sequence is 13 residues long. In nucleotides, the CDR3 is TGTGCCAGCAGTGGAAACAGGGTTCGGGGCTACACCTTC. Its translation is CASSGNRVRGYTF.

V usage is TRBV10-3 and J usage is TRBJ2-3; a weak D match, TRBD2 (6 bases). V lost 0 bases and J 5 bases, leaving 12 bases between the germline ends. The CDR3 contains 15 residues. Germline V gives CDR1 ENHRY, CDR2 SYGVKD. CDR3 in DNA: TGTGCCATCAGTGAGTCGGTGGCGGGGCAAGATACGCAGTATTTT. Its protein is CAISESVAGQDTQYF.

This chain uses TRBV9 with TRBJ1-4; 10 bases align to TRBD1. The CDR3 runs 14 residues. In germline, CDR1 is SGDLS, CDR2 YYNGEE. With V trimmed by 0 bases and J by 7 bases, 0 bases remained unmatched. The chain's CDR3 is CASSVGTGGEKLFF. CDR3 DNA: TGTGCCAGCAGCGTAGGGACAGGGGGTGAAAAACTGTTTTTT.

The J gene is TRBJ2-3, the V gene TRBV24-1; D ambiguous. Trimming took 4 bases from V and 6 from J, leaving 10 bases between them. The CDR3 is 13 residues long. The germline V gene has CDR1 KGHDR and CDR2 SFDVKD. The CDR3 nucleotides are TGTGCCACCAGTGAACCCCCTAGGGATACGCAGTATTTT. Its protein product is CATSEPPRDTQYF.

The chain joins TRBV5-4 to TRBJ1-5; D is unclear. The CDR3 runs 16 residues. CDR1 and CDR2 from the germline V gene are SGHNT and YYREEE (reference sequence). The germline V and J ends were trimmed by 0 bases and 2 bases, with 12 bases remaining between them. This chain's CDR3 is CASSLGPLGGNQPQHF. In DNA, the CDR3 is TGTGCCAGCAGCTTGGGACCCCTGGGTGGCAATCAGCCCCAGCATTTT.